This TCR beta chain was identified during a study of radiotherapy plus CTLA-4 blockade in lung cancer (dated by TCRdb to the late 2010s). Background on the whole study: Objective responses were observed in about a sixth of enrolled patients, and disease control was achieved in roughly 30%. What the research found in general, with its limitations: TCR clones derived from tumors expanded in peripheral blood after treatment with radiotherapy and ipilimumab. Increased serum interferon-beta after radiation, together with early dynamic changes in blood T cell clones, were reported to be the strongest predictors of response.

The CDR3 runs 16 residues from the cysteine to the phenylalanine. Here the CDR3 DNA is all that survives: 48 bases in frame from base 1. V is pruned by 0 bases and J by 3 bases, leaving 3 bases of the junction without a gene match. The germline V gene specifies SGHTS as CDR1 and YDEGEE as CDR2. Library prep was done by the immunoSEQ multiplex PCR assay. In its TCRdb copy, this immuneACCESS table keeps in-frame sequences only and misses some clones. Where compared with another copy, unresolved V genes explain less than half of these, and the others have no known cause. In this sample the table shows roughly 98,000 clones, approximately 82% of which occur a single time. Together, the top ten hold roughly 15% of the sample. Focal radiation therapy combined with CTLA-4 blockade (ipilimumab) was tested in patients with chemo-refractory metastatic non-small-cell lung cancer. The table lists this clone with a count of one. Its target antigen remains unknown. There are no base qualities to consult, and no much larger clone falls within one base.

The receptor comes from a human donor with non-small cell lung cancer that progressed on radiotherapy plus ipilimumab. The V gene is TRBV5-8 and the J gene is TRBJ2-1, with TRBD1 identical over 10 junction bases. This material consisted of peripheral blood, taken from a patient treated with radiotherapy plus ipilimumab. The base sequence is TGTGCCAGCAGCTTGGGGACAGGGGGACGCTACAATGAGCAGTTCTTC. It codes for CASSLGTGGRYNEQFF.